This entry lists 26 T cell receptor beta chains sequenced from one sample in a study of beta chain features in type 1 diabetes. Of the isolated RNA, all was reverse transcribed, and so the sequenced material was expressed TCRB transcripts. Assay: immunoSEQ multiplex PCR; the TCRdb copy retains only in-frame clones and omits some. The table records 600,000 to 700,000 clones, approximately 13% of them present only once. Their recognized antigens are unknown. Study observations and caveats: Moderate yet significant TCRB CDR3 shortening was seen in Type 1 diabetes patients in all four CD4+ subsets.

The sequencing input was naive CD4+ T cells from blood. Receptor source: a man aged 25-40 years with type 1 diabetes.

The rearrangement joins TRBV7-2 to TRBJ1-4, with D uncertain. Germline V CDR1 and CDR2: SGHTA, FQGNSA. The CDR3 consists of 14 residues. V lost 1 base and J 8 bases, leaving 11 bases between the germline ends. The CDR3 spells CASSLDRAGEKLFF. The CDR3 region has the DNA TGTGCCAGCAGCTTAGATCGGGCTGGGGAAAAACTGTTTTTT. The full variable domain, its missing parts supplied by reference TRBV7-2 and TRBJ1-4, is GAGVSQSPSNKVTEKGKDVELRCDPISGHTALYWYRQSLGQGLEFLIYFQGNSAPDKSGLPSDRFSAERTGGSVSTLTIQRTQQEDSAVYLCASSLDRAGEKLFFGSGTQLSVL.

This sequence joins TRBV4-3 and TRBJ2-3, with 9 bases lining up with TRBD2. Germline CDR1 LGHNA, CDR2 YSLEER. Unmatched junction bases numbered 12, after V lost 0 bases and J lost 8 bases. This CDR3 spans 17 amino acids. The CDR3, as DNA: TGCGCCAGCAGCCAAGATCGCGGCGGGGGGGCCGGACGTACGCAGTATTTT. It encodes CASSQDRGGGAGRTQYF.

The chain recombines TRBV20-1 with TRBJ2-3, with D unclear. Trimming took off 8 bases at V and 5 bases at J, with 5 bases between the two ends. CDR3 length: 9 residues. Germline CDR1 is DFQATT and CDR2 is SNEGSKA (reference sequence). The CDR3 loop reads CSSGDTQYF. CDR3 sequence (DNA): TGCAGTTCGGGAGATACGCAGTATTTT.

The chain uses TRBV29-1 and TRBJ2-4; D gene unclear. This CDR3 region has 13 residues. Germline-derived CDR1 and CDR2 are SQVTM and ANQGSEA. Trimming pared 7 bases from V and 0 bases from J, leaving 10 bases between. In DNA, the CDR3 is TGCAGCGCCAGTATTCTAGCCAAAAACATTCAGTACTTC. Translating it yields CSASILAKNIQYF.

In this sample, this clone turned up a few times. This chain connects TRBV29-1 to TRBJ1-1; maybe TRBD1 (5 bases). The CDR3 sequence is 13 residues long. V lost 7 bases to trimming and J lost 3 bases, with 15 bases between them. Germline values: CDR1 SQVTM, CDR2 ANQGSEA. DNA of the CDR3: TGCAGCGCCCGAAGACAGTGGGACACTGAAGCTTTCTTT. Translated, it gives CSARRQWDTEAFF.

CDR3 in amino acids: CASSLVSGTASYNEQFF. In DNA, the CDR3 is TGTGCCAGCAGCTTAGTTTCTGGGACGGCTTCCTACAATGAGCAGTTCTTC. This sequence joins TRBV7-8 and TRBJ2-1; perhaps D is TRBD1 or TRBD2 (5 bases each). Trimming took off 1 base at V and 1 base at J, with 14 bases between the two ends. The germline gives CDR1 SGHVS, CDR2 FQNEAQ. This CDR3 is built from 17 residues.

This chain links TRBV29-1 with TRBJ2-7; 9 bases agree with TRBD1. The CDR3 runs 13 residues. The ends lost 6 bases at V and 6 bases at J; junction bases unmatched: 9. Germline V CDR1 and CDR2: SQVTM, ANQGSEA. The CDR3 nucleotides are TGCAGCGTGGGTGGGGACAGGGTAGCCGAGCAGTACTTC. It translates to CSVGGDRVAEQYF.

This clone came up a few times. The CDR3 DNA is TGCGCCAGCAGCTTGGACCCAAACTCCTACGAGCAGTACTTC. Translated: CASSLDPNSYEQYF. The chain is built from TRBV5-1 and TRBJ2-7, with no clear D. V lost 0 bases and J lost 0, with 7 bases in between. Germline V gene data show CDR1 as SGHRS and CDR2 as YFSETQ. This CDR3 has 14 residues.

The chain couples TRBV5-6 to TRBJ2-7, with 10 bases that match TRBD1. Trimming cost V 2 bases and J 2 bases; bases outside gene matches: 4. This CDR3 has 15 amino acids. Germline values: CDR1 SGHDT, CDR2 YYEEEE. CDR3 protein: CASSFTGQGTYEQYF. The CDR3 bases are TGTGCCAGCAGCTTTACGGGACAGGGGACCTACGAGCAGTACTTC.

This clone occurred a few times. The CDR3 loop is CASSEGGPNQPQHF. CDR3 in DNA: TGTGCCAGCAGTGAGGGGGGACCTAATCAGCCCCAGCATTTT. The chain recombines TRBV6-1 with TRBJ1-5; TRBD1 might be the D (5 bases). V lost 3 bases and J 4 bases, leaving 10 bases between the germline ends. The length of the CDR3 is 14 residues. Germline loops: CDR1 MNHNS, CDR2 SASEGT.

This clone appeared a few times. V gene TRBV6-5 combines with J gene TRBJ1-4; tentative D call: TRBD1 (5 bases). This CDR3 is 13 amino acids long. V was clipped by 4 bases and J by 8 bases, with 11 bases between them. Germline V gene sequence: CDR1 MNHEY, CDR2 SVGAGI. The CDR3 DNA follows: TGTGCCAGCAGTTGGACATCCAGCGAAAAACTGTTTTTT. This codes for CASSWTSSEKLFF.

This clone showed up just a few times. The V call is TRBV5-1, the J call TRBJ2-4; 7 nucleotides match TRBD2. Germline V CDR1 and CDR2: SGHRS, YFSETQ. This CDR3 contains 16 residues. V lost 3 bases to trimming and J lost 3 bases; unmatched junction nucleotides: 9. The CDR3 DNA is TGCGCCAGCAGCTCCACCTCCCCGGGGGGCAAAAACATTCAGTACTTC. Translated: CASSSTSPGGKNIQYF.

Only a few counts were recorded for this clone. The chain carries TRBV7-2 and TRBJ2-6; 7 bases align to TRBD2. V trimming: 3 bases; J trimming: 2 bases; junction bases outside the gene matches: 1. CDR1 is SGHTA, CDR2 FQGNSA, per germline. CDR3 size: 15 residues. The CDR3 coding sequence is TGTGCCAGCAGCTTTGGGAGGGCTGGGGCCAACGTCCTGACTTTC. As protein: CASSFGRAGANVLTF.

This clone has more than one count but fewer than ten. Other DNA sequences in the same sample also yield this CDR3. The CDR3 spells CASSEWGNQPQHF. CDR3 DNA: TGTGCCAGCAGTGAATGGGGCAATCAGCCCCAGCATTTT. The chain links TRBV6-1 to TRBJ1-5; no clear D gene. There are 13 residues in the CDR3. Germline V CDR1 and CDR2: MNHNS, SASEGT. Trimming removed 2 bases from V and 2 bases from J, with 4 bases in between.

The rearrangement joins TRBV2 to TRBJ2-3; TRBD1 is a possible D gene (6 bases). Trimming removed 6 bases at V and 5 bases at J, with 18 bases between. The germline V gene encodes CDR1 SNHLY and CDR2 FYNNEI. This CDR3 has 15 residues. The CDR3 is CASRGQLMEVDTQYF. CDR3 bases: TGTGCCAGCAGAGGACAGCTTATGGAGGTAGATACGCAGTATTTT.

This clone came up once. CDR3 residues: CASSSQGSDGYTF. The CDR3 DNA reads TGTGCCAGCAGTTCACAGGGGAGCGATGGCTACACCTTC. This chain joins TRBV6-6 and TRBJ1-2; 7 bases are a match to TRBD1. The junction had 5 bases not matched to a gene; V was cut back by 4 bases and J by 6 bases. Looked up from germline, CDR1 is MNHNY and CDR2 is SVGAGI (reference sequence). This CDR3 comprises 13 residues.

This clone was recorded a few times. The chain carries TRBV7-2 and TRBJ1-5, with no clear D. This CDR3 has 13 amino acids. Germline V gene data show CDR1 as SGHTA and CDR2 as FQGNSA. V was cut by 5 bases and J by 4 bases, with 9 bases left in between. CDR3 DNA: TGTGCCAGCAGCCATCGGGAGAATCAGCCCCAGCATTTT. This codes for CASSHRENQPQHF.

The V call is TRBV20-1, the J call TRBJ2-5; D ambiguous. V was pared by 6 bases and J by 2 bases, with 7 bases between. This CDR3 region has 11 residues. The germline CDR1 and CDR2 sequences are DFQATT and SNEGSKA (reference sequence). The CDR3 DNA reads as TGCAGTGCCTTGGGGCAAGAGACCCAGTACTTC. It specifies CSALGQETQYF.

The genes are TRBV7-2 and TRBJ1-5; 8 positions agree with TRBD1. The CDR3 extends over 14 amino acids. Looked up from germline, CDR1 is SGHTA and CDR2 is FQGNSA. V shed 6 bases, J shed 1 base, and the junction held 2 bases outside the gene matches. CDR3 protein: CASSGQGSNQPQHF. The DNA of the CDR3 is TGTGCCAGCAGTGGACAGGGAAGCAATCAGCCCCAGCATTTT.

This clone was counted only a few times. V gene TRBV23-1 combines with J gene TRBJ2-7, with D perhaps matching TRBD1 (6 bases). TRBV23-1 is recorded as an ORF, its role being uncertain. The CDR3 runs 16 residues. V lost 1 base and J lost 4, with 17 bases in between. The CDR3 loop is CASSQFPVDRNYEQYF. CDR3 bases: TGCGCCAGCAGTCAATTCCCAGTGGACAGAAATTACGAGCAGTACTTC.

In its sample, this clone was seen a few times. The identical CDR3 is also encoded by other nucleotide sequences in the sample. V usage is TRBV29-1 and J usage is TRBJ1-5, with TRBD1 matching 8 bases. V trimming: 6 bases; J trimming: 5 bases; junction bases outside the gene matches: 3. The CDR3 has 12 amino acids. Germline-derived CDR1 and CDR2 are SQVTM and ANQGSEA. CDR3 in amino acids: CSVGQGDQPQHF. The CDR3 nucleotides are TGCAGCGTCGGACAGGGAGATCAGCCCCAGCATTTT.

The CDR3 DNA reads TGTGCCAGCAGTAGTCCTGGGCACTATGGCTACACCTTC. Protein product: CASSSPGHYGYTF. The chain couples TRBV6-5 to TRBJ1-2; D remains ambiguous. Germline CDR1 reads MNHEY; CDR2 reads SVGAGI. The CDR3 spans 13 residues. The V and J ends lost 5 bases and 3 bases respectively, with 10 bases between them.

This chain links TRBV14 with TRBJ1-2, with D possibly matching TRBD1 (6 bases). Germline CDR1 SGHDN, CDR2 FVKESK. The V end lost 4 bases, the J end lost 4 bases, and 16 bases lay between the germline ends. This CDR3 is built from 15 residues. CDR3 nucleotides: TGTGCCAGCAGCCGCCCGGGGGCTTTAGGCTATGGCTACACCTTC. It yields the protein CASSRPGALGYGYTF.

The chain combines TRBV5-1 with TRBJ2-5; D ambiguous. Germline values: CDR1 SGHRS, CDR2 YFSETQ. This CDR3 spans 12 amino acids. Trimming stripped 0 bases from V and 4 bases from J, with 4 bases between. The CDR3 region is CASSLAPETQYF. DNA of the CDR3: TGCGCCAGCAGCTTGGCCCCAGAGACCCAGTACTTC. Full variable domain (rest looked up from reference TRBV5-1 and TRBJ2-5): KAGVTQTPRYLIKTRGQQVTLSCSPISGHRSVSWYQQTPGQGLQFLFEYFSETQRNKGNFPGRFSGRQFSNSRSEMNVSTLELGDSALYLCASSLAPETQYFGPGTRLLVL.

This clone was picked up a small number of times. This chain connects TRBV6-6 to TRBJ1-6, with 10 bases lining up with TRBD1. This CDR3 contains 16 residues. The germline V gene has CDR1 MNHNY and CDR2 SVGAGI (reference sequence). V lost 5 bases, J lost 9 bases, and 10 bases stayed unmatched. The CDR3 region is CASSAPGTGATSPLHF. In DNA, the CDR3 is TGTGCCAGCAGTGCCCCCGGGACAGGGGCTACTTCACCCCTCCACTTT.

V usage is TRBV4-3 and J usage is TRBJ2-5; 10 bases match TRBD2. Per germline, CDR1 LGHNA and CDR2 YSLEER. The CDR3 loop spans 16 amino acids. With V trimmed by 3 bases and J by 5 bases, 9 bases remained unmatched. DNA of the CDR3: TGCGCCAGCAGCCACCGATTTAGCGGGGGGTCGGAGACCCAGTACTTC. It codes for CASSHRFSGGSETQYF.